What follows are 18 T cell receptor beta chains derived from one specimen sequenced in a study of spatial heterogeneity in lung cancer. In TCRdb, the 5' RACE reads were re-called with MiXCR into one record per CDR3 protein. The sample has 110,000 or so distinct CDR3 sequences, about 10% seen once. Regarding time point: blood at routine non-recurrence follow-up after resection. Material: PBMCs, obtained at follow-up. Receptors originate from a female donor with early-stage non-small cell lung cancer.

This clonotype has a count of ten or more. This chain uses TRBV29-1 with TRBJ2-3, with 10 bases lining up with TRBD2. The CDR3 covers 14 residues. In germline, CDR1 is SQVTM, CDR2 ANQGSEA. The trim removed 6 bases at V and 2 bases at J, leaving 5 bases unmatched. The CDR3 protein is CSVTGLAATDTQYF. The CDR3 nucleotides are TGCAGCGTGACCGGACTAGCGGCCACAGATACGCAGTATTTT.

There are a few counts of this clonotype. The rearrangement uses TRBV15 and TRBJ2-1; D remains ambiguous. V was trimmed by 8 bases and J by 8 bases, leaving 19 bases between them. This CDR3 has 14 amino acids. Germline CDR1 reads LNHNV; CDR2 reads YYDKDF (reference sequence). CDR3 nucleotide sequence: TGTGCCACCTTAAATGATATGAATGGGGATGAGCAGTTCTTC. Its protein is CATLNDMNGDEQFF. The variable domain in full, completed from reference TRBV15 and TRBJ2-1, reads DAMVIQNPRYQVTQFGKPVTLSCSQTLNHNVMYWYQQKSSQAPKLLFHYYDKDFNNEADTPDNFQSRRPNTSFCFLDIRSPGLGDTAMYLCATLNDMNGDEQFFGPGTRLTVL.

This clonotype has more than one count but fewer than ten. The gene calls are TRBV9 and TRBJ2-2; TRBD2 agrees at 10 bases. The CDR3 sequence is 16 residues long. The germline gives CDR1 SGDLS, CDR2 YYNGEE. V was clipped by 4 bases and J by 1 base; unmatched bases: 4. The CDR3: CASSPRTSGNTGELFF. The CDR3 nucleotides read TGTGCCAGCAGCCCCCGGACTAGCGGGAACACCGGGGAGCTGTTTTTT.

The chain couples TRBV28 to TRBJ2-1, with a possible D match to TRBD2 (6 bases). Germline CDR1 is MDHEN and CDR2 is SYDVKM. The CDR3 spans 14 residues. V gave up 7 bases and J gave up 0 bases, with 10 bases separating them. The CDR3 is CASTSAGSYNEQFF. CDR3 DNA: TGTGCCAGCACCTCAGCGGGCTCCTACAATGAGCAGTTCTTC.

The genes are TRBV7-2 and TRBJ2-2; tentative D call: TRBD2 (6 bases). Trimming left V 5 bases short and J 2 bases short, with 18 bases between. CDR1 and CDR2 (germline): SGHTA, FQGNSA. This CDR3 has 17 amino acids. CDR3 coding DNA: TGTGCCAGCAGCCCGGCCGGGACTCGGCGAAACACCGGGGAGCTGTTTTTT. As protein: CASSPAGTRRNTGELFF.

This clonotype was picked up many times. J is TRBJ1-5 and V is TRBV18; D is ambiguous. The germline CDR1 and CDR2 sequences are KGHSH and LQKENI. CDR3 length equals 13 residues. V was trimmed by 3 bases and J by 4 bases, leaving 7 bases between them. The CDR3 DNA reads TGTGCCAGCTCACCTGGGAGAAATCAGCCCCAGCATTTT. Protein: CASSPGRNQPQHF. The entire variable domain, with the rest obtained from reference TRBV18 and TRBJ1-5, is as follows: NAGVMQNPRHLVRRRGQEARLRCSPMKGHSHVYWYRQLPEEGLKFMVYLQKENIIDESGMPKERFSAEFPKEGPSILRIQQVVRGDSAAYFCASSPGRNQPQHFGDGTRLSIL.

This clonotype was recorded a few times. V gene TRBV3-1 combines with J gene TRBJ2-1; 10 nucleotides match TRBD2. Unmatched junction bases numbered 4, after V lost 4 bases and J lost 4 bases. Germline V CDR1 and CDR2: LGHDT, YNNKEL (reference sequence). There are 15 residues in the CDR3. The CDR3 sequence is CASSPSGRGYNEQFF. The CDR3 DNA reads as TGTGCCAGCAGCCCAAGCGGGAGGGGTTACAATGAGCAGTTCTTC.

The chain combines TRBV7-6 with TRBJ2-3, with 13 bases identical to TRBD2. CDR1 is SGHVS, CDR2 FNYEAQ, per germline. The CDR3 loop spans 17 amino acids. V was pared by 4 bases and J by 4 bases, with 8 bases of the junction left unmatched. The DNA of the CDR3 is TGTGCCAGCAGCTCCACAAGGACTAGCGGGAGAGCAGATACGCAGTATTTT. It is translated as CASSSTRTSGRADTQYF.

A few counts support this clonotype. The chain joins TRBV28 to TRBJ1-1; D uncertain. Germline assignment: CDR1 MDHEN and CDR2 SYDVKM. The CDR3 contains 14 residues. The V and J ends lost 2 bases and 4 bases respectively, with 11 bases between them. The CDR3 DNA is TGTGCCAGCAGTTTAATGGGAGGGCGCACTGAAGCTTTCTTT. It translates to CASSLMGGRTEAFF.

This clonotype was observed at least ten times. The chain is built from TRBV16 and TRBJ1-1; D possibly corresponds to TRBD1 (6 bases). The CDR3 consists of 12 residues. Germline V gene sequence: CDR1 KGHSY, CDR2 FQNENV. Trimming cost V 4 bases and J 10 bases, with 13 bases left between them. Here the CDR3 reads CASSPQGLSAFF. The CDR3 DNA is TGTGCCAGCAGCCCACAGGGCTTGTCAGCTTTCTTT.

This clonotype was seen a handful of times. The chain carries TRBV7-9 and TRBJ1-2, with 11 bases matching TRBD1. V was clipped by 4 bases and J by 4 bases; unmatched bases: 2. CDR1 is SEHNR, CDR2 FQNEAQ, per germline (reference sequence). This CDR3 comprises 14 residues. In nucleotides, the CDR3 is TGTGCCAGCAGCTCGGGACAGGGGGTCTATGGCTACACCTTC. Translation: CASSSGQGVYGYTF.

The V call is TRBV28, the J call TRBJ1-6, with 9 bases aligning to TRBD1. With V trimmed by 4 bases and J by 8 bases, 6 bases remained unmatched. In germline, CDR1 is MDHEN, CDR2 SYDVKM. The CDR3 consists of 15 residues. CDR3 sequence reads: CASSSGGQGYSPLHF. The CDR3 bases are TGTGCCAGCAGTTCCGGGGGACAGGGTTATTCACCCCTCCACTTT.

This clonotype was picked up many times. This chain uses TRBV4-3 with TRBJ2-3; 7 positions match TRBD1. The trim removed 1 base at V and 1 base at J, leaving 8 bases unmatched. This CDR3 is 17 amino acids long. Germline CDR1 reads LGHNA; CDR2 reads YSLEER. The CDR3 sequence: CASSQGFTGQGTDTQYF. Here the CDR3 DNA reads TGCGCCAGCAGCCAAGGATTCACCGGACAGGGCACAGATACGCAGTATTTT.

The sample holds a few counts of this clonotype. This chain connects TRBV7-8 to TRBJ1-1; unclear D gene. The CDR3 consists of 13 residues. Between the trimmed V and J ends, which lost 3 bases and 4 bases, there was a span of 9 bases. The germline V gene has CDR1 SGHVS and CDR2 FQNEAQ. The chain's CDR3 is CASSLVSVTEAFF. Written as DNA, the CDR3 is TGTGCCAGCAGCTTGGTTTCGGTCACTGAAGCTTTCTTT.

This clonotype appeared a few times. V is TRBV20-1 and J is TRBJ2-7; a possible D gene is TRBD2 (6 bases). The CDR3 is 12 residues long. Trimming took 3 bases from V and 2 from J, leaving 8 bases between them. Germline V lookup: CDR1 DFQATT, CDR2 SNEGSKA (reference sequence). The CDR3 DNA follows: TGCAGTGCTAGGTCGGGGGCCTACGAGCAGTACTTC. It codes for CSARSGAYEQYF.

In this sample, this clonotype turned up many times. V is TRBV20-1 and J is TRBJ1-5; no reliable D call. Germline CDR1 and CDR2: DFQATT and SNEGSKA (reference sequence). The CDR3 sequence is 12 residues long. V was clipped by 3 bases and J by 4 bases, with 7 bases between them. The CDR3 here is CSASSGNQPQHF. Here the CDR3 DNA reads TGCAGTGCTAGTTCCGGGAATCAGCCCCAGCATTTT.

This clonotype has only a few counts. V and J are TRBV19 and TRBJ2-1, with 8 positions matching TRBD2. Germline values: CDR1 LNHDA, CDR2 SQIVND (reference sequence). This CDR3 comprises 15 residues. The ends lost 5 bases at V and 2 bases at J; junction bases unmatched: 5. This CDR3 reads CASSGGTSPYNEQFF. DNA for the CDR3: TGTGCCAGTAGTGGCGGGACTAGTCCCTACAATGAGCAGTTCTTC.

The sample holds a few counts of this clonotype. This sequence joins TRBV20-1 and TRBJ1-5; the D gene is possibly TRBD1 (5 bases). This CDR3 spans 16 amino acids. Per the germline V gene, CDR1 is DFQATT and CDR2 is SNEGSKA (reference sequence). Trimming took off 6 bases at V and 0 bases at J, with 18 bases between the two ends. The CDR3 sequence: CSAPRGGVNSNQPQHF. The CDR3 region has the DNA TGCAGTGCCCCCCGTGGGGGGGTTAATAGCAATCAGCCCCAGCATTTT.